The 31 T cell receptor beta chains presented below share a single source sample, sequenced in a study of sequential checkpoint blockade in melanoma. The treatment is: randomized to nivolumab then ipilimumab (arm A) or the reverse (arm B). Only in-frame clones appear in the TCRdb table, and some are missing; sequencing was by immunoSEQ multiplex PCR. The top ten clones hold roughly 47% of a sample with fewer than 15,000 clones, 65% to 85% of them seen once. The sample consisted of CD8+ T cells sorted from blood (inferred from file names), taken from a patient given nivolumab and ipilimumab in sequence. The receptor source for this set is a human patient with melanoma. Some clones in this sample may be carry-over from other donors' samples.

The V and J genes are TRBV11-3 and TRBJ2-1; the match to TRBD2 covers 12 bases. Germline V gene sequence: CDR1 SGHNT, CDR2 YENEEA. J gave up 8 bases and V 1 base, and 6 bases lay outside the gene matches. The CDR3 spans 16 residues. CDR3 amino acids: CASSLASTSGGDEQFF. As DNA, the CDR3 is TGTGCCAGCAGCTTAGCGTCGACTAGCGGGGGCGATGAGCAGTTCTTC.

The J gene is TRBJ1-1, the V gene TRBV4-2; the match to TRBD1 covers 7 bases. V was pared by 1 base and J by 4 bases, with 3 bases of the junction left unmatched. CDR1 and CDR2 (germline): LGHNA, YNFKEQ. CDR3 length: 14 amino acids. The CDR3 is CASSQGQGGTEAFF. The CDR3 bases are TGTGCCAGCAGCCAAGGACAGGGAGGCACTGAAGCTTTCTTT.

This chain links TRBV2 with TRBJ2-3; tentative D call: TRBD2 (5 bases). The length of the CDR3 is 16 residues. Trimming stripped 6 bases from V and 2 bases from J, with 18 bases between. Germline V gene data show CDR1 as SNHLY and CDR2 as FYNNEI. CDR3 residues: CASRVTPAGITDTQYF. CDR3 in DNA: TGTGCCAGCAGGGTAACCCCCGCGGGTATCACAGATACGCAGTATTTT.

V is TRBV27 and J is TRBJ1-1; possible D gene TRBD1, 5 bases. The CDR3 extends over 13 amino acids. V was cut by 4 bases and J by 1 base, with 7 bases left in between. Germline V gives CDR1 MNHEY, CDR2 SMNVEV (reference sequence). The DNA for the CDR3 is TGTGCCAGCAGTTGGGGGGGGAACACTGAAGCTTTCTTT. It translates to CASSWGGNTEAFF.

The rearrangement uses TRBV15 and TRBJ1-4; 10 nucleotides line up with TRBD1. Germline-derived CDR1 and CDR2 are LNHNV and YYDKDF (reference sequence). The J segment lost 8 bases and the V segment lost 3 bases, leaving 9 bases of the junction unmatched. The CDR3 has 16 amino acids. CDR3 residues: CATSSPTDRGGEKLFF. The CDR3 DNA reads TGTGCCACCAGCAGCCCTACGGACAGGGGGGGCGAAAAACTGTTTTTT.

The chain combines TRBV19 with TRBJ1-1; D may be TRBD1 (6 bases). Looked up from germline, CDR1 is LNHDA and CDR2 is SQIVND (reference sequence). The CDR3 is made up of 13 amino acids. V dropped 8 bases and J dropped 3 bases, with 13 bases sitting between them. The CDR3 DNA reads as TGTGCCAGTCGACCCACAGGGTACACTGAAGCTTTCTTT. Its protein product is CASRPTGYTEAFF.

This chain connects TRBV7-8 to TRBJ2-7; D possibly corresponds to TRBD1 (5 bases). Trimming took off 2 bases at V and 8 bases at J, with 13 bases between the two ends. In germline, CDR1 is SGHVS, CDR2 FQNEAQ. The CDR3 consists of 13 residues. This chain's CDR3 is CASSLTQGHKQYF. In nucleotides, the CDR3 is TGTGCCAGCAGCTTAACTCAGGGCCACAAGCAGTACTTC.

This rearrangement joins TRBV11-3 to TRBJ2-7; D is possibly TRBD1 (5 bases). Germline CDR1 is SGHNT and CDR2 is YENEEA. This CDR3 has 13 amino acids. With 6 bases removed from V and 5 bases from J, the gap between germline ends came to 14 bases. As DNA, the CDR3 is TGTGCCAGCAGTTATGGGGCTTGGGACGAGCAGTACTTC. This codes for CASSYGAWDEQYF.

This CDR3 reads CASSPGAGATYEQYF. For the CDR3, the DNA is TGTGCCAGCAGCCCCGGGGCAGGGGCGACCTACGAGCAGTACTTC. The V call is TRBV9, the J call TRBJ2-5, with D perhaps matching TRBD1 (6 bases). The DNA end is more similar to TRBJ2-7, so the J call may be wrong. The CDR3 runs 15 residues. Germline assignment: CDR1 SGDLS and CDR2 YYNGEE.

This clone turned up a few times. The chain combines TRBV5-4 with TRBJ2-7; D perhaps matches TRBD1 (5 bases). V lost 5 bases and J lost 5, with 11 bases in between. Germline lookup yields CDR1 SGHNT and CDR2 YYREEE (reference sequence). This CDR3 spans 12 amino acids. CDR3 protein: CASSFGADEQYF. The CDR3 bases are TGTGCCAGCAGTTTTGGGGCCGACGAGCAGTACTTC.

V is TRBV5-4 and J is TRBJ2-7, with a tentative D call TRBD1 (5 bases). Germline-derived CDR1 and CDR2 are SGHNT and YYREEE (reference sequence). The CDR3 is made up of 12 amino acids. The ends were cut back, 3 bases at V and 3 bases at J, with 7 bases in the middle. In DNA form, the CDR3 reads TGTGCCAGCAGCTGGGGCGGCTACGAGCAGTACTTC. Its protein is CASSWGGYEQYF.

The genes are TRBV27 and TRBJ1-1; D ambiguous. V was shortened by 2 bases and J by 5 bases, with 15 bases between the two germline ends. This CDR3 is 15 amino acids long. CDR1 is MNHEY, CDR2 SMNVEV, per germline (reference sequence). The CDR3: CASSLTREVWTEAFF. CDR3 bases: TGTGCCAGCAGTTTAACGAGGGAAGTATGGACTGAAGCTTTCTTT.

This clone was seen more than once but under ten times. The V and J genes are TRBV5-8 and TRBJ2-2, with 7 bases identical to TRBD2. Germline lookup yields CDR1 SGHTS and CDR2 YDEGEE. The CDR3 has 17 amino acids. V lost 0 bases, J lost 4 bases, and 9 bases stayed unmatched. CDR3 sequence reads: CASSLDLGTKFTGELFF. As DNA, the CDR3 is TGTGCCAGCAGCTTGGACCTCGGGACTAAATTCACCGGGGAGCTGTTTTTT.

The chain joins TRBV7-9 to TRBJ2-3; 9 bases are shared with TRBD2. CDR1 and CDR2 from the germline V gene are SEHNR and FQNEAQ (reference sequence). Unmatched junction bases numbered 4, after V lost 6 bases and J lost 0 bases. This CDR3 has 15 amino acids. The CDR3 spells CASRLSGGSTDTQYF. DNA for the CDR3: TGTGCCAGCAGGCTTAGCGGGGGTAGCACAGATACGCAGTATTTT.

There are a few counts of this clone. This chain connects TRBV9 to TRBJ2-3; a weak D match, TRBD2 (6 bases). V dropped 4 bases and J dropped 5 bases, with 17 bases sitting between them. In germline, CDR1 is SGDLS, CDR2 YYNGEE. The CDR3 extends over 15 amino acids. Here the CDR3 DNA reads TGTGCCAGCAGCCTTAGCGGACTGGAGGGAGATACGCAGTATTTT. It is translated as CASSLSGLEGDTQYF.

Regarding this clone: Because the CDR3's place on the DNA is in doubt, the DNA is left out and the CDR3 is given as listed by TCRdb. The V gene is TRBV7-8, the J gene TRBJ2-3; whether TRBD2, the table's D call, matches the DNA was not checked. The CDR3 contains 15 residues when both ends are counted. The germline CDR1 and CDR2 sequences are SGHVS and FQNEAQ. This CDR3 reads CASSLGVGSGARLYF.

The CDR3 here is CASSQEPGQGYSDTQYF. The CDR3 DNA is TGCGCCAGCAGCCAAGAACCTGGACAGGGGTATTCAGATACGCAGTATTTT. V gene TRBV4-1 combines with J gene TRBJ2-3, with TRBD1 matching over 9 bases. With 0 bases clipped from V and 4 bases from J, the junction kept 8 bases outside the gene matches. Germline V gives CDR1 MGHRA, CDR2 YSYEKL. The CDR3 runs to 17 residues.

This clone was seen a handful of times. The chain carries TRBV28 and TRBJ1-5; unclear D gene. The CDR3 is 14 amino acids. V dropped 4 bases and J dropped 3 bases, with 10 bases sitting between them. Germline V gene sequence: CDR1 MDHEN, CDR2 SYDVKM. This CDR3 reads CASSSLTSNQPQHF. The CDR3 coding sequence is TGTGCCAGCAGTTCGCTAACGTCCAATCAGCCCCAGCATTTT. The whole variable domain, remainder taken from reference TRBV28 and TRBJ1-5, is DVKVTQSSRYLVKRTGEKVFLECVQDMDHENMFWYRQDPGLGLRLIYFSYDVKMKEKGDIPEGYSVSREKKERFSLILESASTNQTSMYLCASSSLTSNQPQHFGDGTRLSIL.

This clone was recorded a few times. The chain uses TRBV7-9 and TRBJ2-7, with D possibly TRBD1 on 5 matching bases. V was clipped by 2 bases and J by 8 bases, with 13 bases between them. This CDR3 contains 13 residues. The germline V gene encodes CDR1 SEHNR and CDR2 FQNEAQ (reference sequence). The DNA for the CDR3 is TGTGCCAGCAGCTTAACTCAGGGCCACAAGCAGTACTTC. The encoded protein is CASSLTQGHKQYF. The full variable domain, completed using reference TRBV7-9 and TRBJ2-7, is DTGVSQNPRHKITKRGQNVTFRCDPISEHNRLYWYRQTLGQGPEFLTYFQNEAQLEKSRLLSDRFSAERPKGSFSTLEIQRTEQGDSAMYLCASSLTQGHKQYFGPGTRLTVT.

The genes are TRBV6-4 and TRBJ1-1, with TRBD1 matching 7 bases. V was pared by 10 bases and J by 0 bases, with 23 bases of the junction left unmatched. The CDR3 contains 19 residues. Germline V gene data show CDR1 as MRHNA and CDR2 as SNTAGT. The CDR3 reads CAIEPLNGQARRLNTEAFF. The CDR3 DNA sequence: TGTGCCATCGAACCATTAAACGGACAGGCGAGGCGCCTGAACACTGAAGCTTTCTTT.

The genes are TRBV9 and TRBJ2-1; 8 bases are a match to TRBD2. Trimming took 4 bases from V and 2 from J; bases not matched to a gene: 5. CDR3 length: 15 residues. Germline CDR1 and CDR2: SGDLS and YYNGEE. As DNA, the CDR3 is TGTGCCAGCAGCCTGAGCGGGGGCCCCTACAATGAGCAGTTCTTC. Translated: CASSLSGGPYNEQFF. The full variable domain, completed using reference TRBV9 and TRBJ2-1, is DSGVTQTPKHLITATGQRVTLRCSPRSGDLSVYWYQQSLDQGLQFLIQYYNGEERAKGNILERFSAQQFPDLHSELNLSSLELGDSALYFCASSLSGGPYNEQFFGPGTRLTVL.

The CDR3 nucleotides read TGTGCCAGCAGCCAAGATTACGGGCAAGAGACCCAGTACTTC. It is translated as CASSQDYGQETQYF. This rearrangement joins TRBV4-2 to TRBJ2-5; no clear D. V dropped 0 bases and J dropped 2 bases, with 7 bases sitting between them. Per the germline V gene, CDR1 is LGHNA and CDR2 is YNFKEQ. The CDR3 runs 14 residues.

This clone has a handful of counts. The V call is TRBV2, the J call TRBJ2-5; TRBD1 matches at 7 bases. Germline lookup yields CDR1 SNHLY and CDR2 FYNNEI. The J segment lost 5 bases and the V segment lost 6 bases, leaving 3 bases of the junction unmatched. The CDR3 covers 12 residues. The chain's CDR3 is CASSDRVETQYF. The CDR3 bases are TGTGCCAGCAGCGACAGGGTTGAGACCCAGTACTTC.

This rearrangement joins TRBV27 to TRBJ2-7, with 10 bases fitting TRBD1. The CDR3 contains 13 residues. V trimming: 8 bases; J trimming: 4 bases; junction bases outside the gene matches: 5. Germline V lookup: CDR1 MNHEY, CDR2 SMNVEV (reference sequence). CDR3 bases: TGTGCCAGCGGAGTGGGACAGGGGTACGAGCAGTACTTC. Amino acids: CASGVGQGYEQYF.

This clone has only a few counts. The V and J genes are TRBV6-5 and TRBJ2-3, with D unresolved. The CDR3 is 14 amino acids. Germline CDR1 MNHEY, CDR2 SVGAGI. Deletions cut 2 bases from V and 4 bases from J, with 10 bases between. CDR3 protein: CASSYLRGSDTQYF. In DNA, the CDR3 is TGTGCCAGCAGTTACCTCCGCGGCTCAGATACGCAGTATTTT.

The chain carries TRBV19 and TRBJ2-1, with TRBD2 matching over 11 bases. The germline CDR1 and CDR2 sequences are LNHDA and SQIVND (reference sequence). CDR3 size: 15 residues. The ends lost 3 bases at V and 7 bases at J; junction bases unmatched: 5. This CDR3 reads CASSILASGGNEQFF. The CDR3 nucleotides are TGTGCCAGTAGTATCCTGGCTAGCGGGGGGAATGAGCAGTTCTTC.

The CDR3 DNA reads TGTGCCAGCAGCTTCCCTGGCGGATTAACGCCTGAAGCTTTCTTT. It encodes CASSFPGGLTPEAFF. The J gene is TRBJ1-1, the V gene TRBV11-2; D uncertain. Germline V gene lookup returns CDR1 SGHAT and CDR2 FQNNGV. This CDR3 spans 15 amino acids. The germline V and J ends were trimmed by 3 bases and 6 bases, with 17 bases remaining between them.

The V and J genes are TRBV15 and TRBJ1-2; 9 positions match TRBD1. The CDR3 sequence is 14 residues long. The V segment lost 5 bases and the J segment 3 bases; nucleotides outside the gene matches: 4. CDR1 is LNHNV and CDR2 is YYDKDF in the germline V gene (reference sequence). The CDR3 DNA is TGTGCCACCAGCCCACGGACAGGGGACTATGGCTACACCTTC. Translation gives CATSPRTGDYGYTF.

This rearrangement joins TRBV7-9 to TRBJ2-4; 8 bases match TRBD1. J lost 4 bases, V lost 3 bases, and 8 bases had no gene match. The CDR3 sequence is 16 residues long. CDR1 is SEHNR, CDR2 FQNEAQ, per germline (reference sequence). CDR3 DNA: TGTGCCAGCAGCTTGGGTACGGGGACAGGTAAAAACATTCAGTACTTC. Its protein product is CASSLGTGTGKNIQYF.

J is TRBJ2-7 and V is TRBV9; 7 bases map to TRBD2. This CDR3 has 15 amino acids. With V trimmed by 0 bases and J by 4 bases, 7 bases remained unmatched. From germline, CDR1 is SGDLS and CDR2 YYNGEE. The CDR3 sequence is CASSVEGGRTYEQYF. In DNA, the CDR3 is TGTGCCAGCAGCGTAGAGGGCGGGAGAACTTACGAGCAGTACTTC.

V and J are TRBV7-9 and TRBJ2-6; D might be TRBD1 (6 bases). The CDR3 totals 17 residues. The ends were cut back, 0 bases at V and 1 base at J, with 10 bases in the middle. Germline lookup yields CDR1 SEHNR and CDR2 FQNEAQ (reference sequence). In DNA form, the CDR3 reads TGTGCCAGCAGCTTAGCGCTAGGGGGATCTGGGGCCAACGTCCTGACTTTC. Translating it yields CASSLALGGSGANVLTF.